This T cell receptor (beta chain) appears in the sequencing data of a study of blood T cell repertoires in COVID-19. Looking at the study overall: Acute and convalescent COVID-19 samples came from the United States, Italy and Spain.

Regarding this clone: One end of the junction fails to match germline, which may point to a read error.

In the original processing: For nucleated cells, counts were estimated from reference gene primer amplification. Method: immunoSEQ multiplex PCR; TCRdb's copy keeps in-frame clones and lacks some. For V, J and clone size, that table is used; D and trimming come from the DNA. The top ten clones hold around a tenth of a sample with about 92,000 clones, 75% to 90% of them seen once. This CDR3 has 17 amino acids. Germline V gives CDR1 SGHTA, CDR2 FQGNSA. The sequence was collected from a woman in her 70s with acute or convalescent COVID-19. Specimen: peripheral blood. The chain combines TRBV7-2 with TRBJ2-3, with D maybe TRBD2 (7 bases). DNA of the CDR3: TGTGCCAGCAGCCTAGCCGACGTAGGGGGGGGCGCAGATACGCAGTATTTT. Translated: CASSLADVGGGADTQYF.